The rows below give T cell receptor beta chains drawn from one sample of a study of PD-1 blockade in classical Hodgkin lymphoma. This table comes from immunoSEQ multiplex PCR, and its TCRdb copy is limited to in-frame clones, with some not included. The table shows 30,000 to 40,000 clones, with 92% occurring only once. The material sequenced was CD4+ T cells from blood, taken before the fourth cycle of nivolumab. The source of these receptors is a human donor with classical Hodgkin lymphoma. The CDR3 runs from the conserved cysteine through the conserved F or W. A D gene is named only where the DNA matches it firmly. Part of the rows lack a size; the others show once, few, many or a class for expanded clones.

>TRBV7-6|.|TRBJ2-1|TRBD2
CASSQRSGKDSSYNEQFF
TGTGCCAGCAGCCAACGTAGCGGGAAAGACAGCTCCTACAATGAGCAGTTCTTC
>TRBV15|.|TRBJ2-1|.
CATSRDRLSSYNEQFF
TGTGCCACCAGCAGAGATAGGTTGAGCTCCTACAATGAGCAGTTCTTC
>TRBV6-4|.|TRBJ1-2|.
CASSYGGSHTF
TGTGCCAGCAGTTACGGGGGTTCCCACACCTTC
>TRBV6-6|.|TRBJ1-1|TRBD1
CASRPGQGGRNTEAFF
TGTGCCAGCAGGCCCGGACAGGGAGGTAGGAACACTGAAGCTTTCTTT
>TRBV27|once|TRBJ1-2|.
CASRGTSSGYGYTF
TGTGCCAGCAGGGGGACGTCCTCAGGCTATGGCTACACCTTC
>TRBV30|once|TRBJ2-7|.
CAWSTVRGPYEQYF
TGTGCCTGGAGTACCGTGAGGGGACCCTACGAGCAGTACTTC
>TRBV15|.|TRBJ2-7|TRBD2
CATSTPGLAGVEQYF
TGTGCCACCAGCACCCCGGGACTAGCGGGAGTCGAGCAGTACTTC
>TRBV5-6|.|TRBJ2-3|TRBD2
CASSLYGRGLRDTQYF
TGTGCCAGCAGCTTGTACGGGAGGGGCCTTCGGGATACGCAGTATTTT
>TRBV27|.|TRBJ2-2|.
CASRSVSRWTGELFF
TGTGCCAGCCGGAGCGTGAGTCGTTGGACCGGGGAGCTGTTTTTT
>TRBV5-1|.|TRBJ1-2|TRBD1
CASSYRTFQGADYGYTF
TGCGCCAGCAGCTATAGAACGTTCCAGGGGGCCGACTATGGCTACACCTTC
>TRBV6-1|once|TRBJ1-2|.
CASSEAWVGYGYTF
TGTGCCAGCAGTGAAGCATGGGTAGGCTATGGCTACACCTTC
>TRBV29-1|.|TRBJ2-1|.
CSTKLRGEQFF
TGCAGCACCAAACTCAGGGGTGAGCAGTTCTTC
>TRBV28|.|TRBJ1-1|.
CASSSYNSQDGGFVTEAFF
TGTGCCAGCAGTTCCTACAACTCCCAGGACGGGGGATTCGTCACTGAAGCTTTCTTT
>TRBV7-9|.|TRBJ1-3|TRBD1
CASRPQTGGGNTIYF
TGTGCCAGCAGACCTCAGACAGGGGGCGGAAACACCATATATTTT
>TRBV6-5|.|TRBJ1-5|TRBD1
CASSSMTGSNQPQHF
TGTGCCAGCAGTTCTATGACAGGGAGCAATCAGCCCCAGCATTTT
>TRBV7-3|once|TRBJ1-1|.
CASSPRAQGLNTEAFF
TGTGCCAGCAGCCCTCGGGCGCAGGGGTTGAACACTGAAGCTTTCTTT
>TRBV28|once|TRBJ1-3|.
CASSLWAIEIPGNTIYF
TGTGCCAGCAGTTTATGGGCAATAGAGATACCTGGAAACACCATATATTTT
>TRBV5-1|.|TRBJ2-7|.
CASSSGGGRAIGEQYF
TGCGCCAGCAGCTCCGGGGGAGGTAGGGCTATCGGGGAGCAGTACTTC
>TRBV6-6|.|TRBJ2-7|.
CASSYAGDRPYEQYF
TGTGCCAGCAGTTACGCGGGGGACAGACCCTACGAGCAGTACTTC
>TRBV10-3|.|TRBJ2-7|TRBD1
CAISATGRTGVAYEQYF
TGTGCCATCAGTGCAACAGGTAGGACAGGAGTAGCCTACGAGCAGTACTTC
>TRBV5-1|.|TRBJ2-5|TRBD1
CASSSRTGFQETQYF
TGCGCCAGCAGCTCCCGGACAGGCTTCCAAGAGACCCAGTACTTC
>TRBV2|once|TRBJ2-7|.
CASRIQRIEQYF
TGTGCCAGCAGAATACAGCGGATCGAGCAGTACTTC
>TRBV9|once|TRBJ2-5|.
CASSVLGSGQETQYF
TGTGCCAGCAGCGTGCTAGGTTCGGGCCAAGAGACCCAGTACTTC
>TRBV5-6|.|TRBJ1-1|.
CASSPRELNTEAFF
TGTGCCAGCAGCCCCCGGGAACTGAACACTGAAGCTTTCTTT
>TRBV6-6|.|TRBJ2-3|TRBD2
CASSYGLAGETDTQYF
TGTGCCAGCAGTTACGGACTAGCGGGAGAAACAGATACGCAGTATTTT
>TRBV7-2|.|TRBJ2-1|.
CASSLYGVSYNEQFF
TGTGCCAGCAGCTTGTACGGAGTTTCCTACAATGAGCAGTTCTTC
>TRBV4-2|.|TRBJ1-3|TRBD1
CASSQDRGQGTLSGNTIYF
TGTGCCAGCAGCCAAGATCGGGGACAGGGTACCCTCTCTGGAAACACCATATATTTT
>TRBV7-2|.|TRBJ1-2|.
CASSLVGVYGYTF
TGTGCCAGCAGCTTAGTTGGGGTTTATGGCTACACCTTC
>TRBV5-1|.|TRBJ2-1|.
CASRSDNYNEQFF
TGCGCCAGCAGATCGGACAACTACAATGAGCAGTTCTTC
>TRBV5-1|.|TRBJ1-1|.
CASSFGGTSEAFF
TGCGCCAGCAGCTTTGGGGGGACGTCTGAAGCTTTCTTT
>TRBV19|.|TRBJ2-5|.
CASSQGGGHWTQYF
TGTGCCAGTAGTCAGGGGGGGGGTCATTGGACCCAGTACTTC
>TRBV18|.|TRBJ1-1|.
CASSLNGPQTGNTEAFF
TGTGCCAGCTCACTTAACGGTCCGCAGACCGGCAACACTGAAGCTTTCTTT
>TRBV2|.|TRBJ2-5|.
CASSEARAETQYF
TGTGCCAGCAGTGAGGCTAGGGCGGAGACCCAGTACTTC
>TRBV2|.|TRBJ2-3|.
CASSLVGSPSTDTQYF
TGTGCCAGCAGTCTGGTAGGGAGCCCTAGCACAGATACGCAGTATTTT
>TRBV5-4|.|TRBJ2-5|TRBD2
CASSWGLGQETQYF
TGTGCCAGCAGCTGGGGACTAGGGCAAGAGACCCAGTACTTC
>TRBV19|.|TRBJ1-1|TRBD1
CASSLGTGGTEAFF
TGTGCCAGTAGTCTGGGGACAGGGGGCACTGAAGCTTTCTTT
>TRBV6-5|once|TRBJ1-3|.
CASSYSDIHGNTIYF
TGTGCCAGCAGTTACTCGGACATACACGGAAACACCATATATTTT
>TRBV5-1|.|TRBJ2-5|.
CASSLLETQYF
TGCGCCAGCAGCTTGCTCGAGACCCAGTACTTC
>TRBV5-1|.|TRBJ2-1|TRBD2
CASSLVMGGSGRANNEQFF
TGCGCCAGCAGCTTGGTTATGGGGGGTAGCGGGAGGGCCAACAATGAGCAGTTCTTC
>TRBV27|.|TRBJ1-3|TRBD1
CASSPTGVGNTIYF
TGTGCCAGCAGTCCCACAGGGGTTGGAAACACCATATATTTT
>TRBV7-9|.|TRBJ2-2|TRBD1
CASSSGQGIGELFF
TGTGCCAGCAGCTCGGGACAGGGGATCGGGGAGCTGTTTTTT
>TRBV18|.|TRBJ2-7|.
CASSRLPGQAAGNEQYF
TGTGCCAGCTCACGCCTTCCGGGACAAGCCGCAGGTAACGAGCAGTACTTC
>TRBV4-1|.|TRBJ2-3|.
CASSQDKARSTDTQYF
TGCGCCAGCAGCCAAGATAAGGCCCGTAGCACAGATACGCAGTATTTT
>TRBV10-3|.|TRBJ2-7|.
CAIRASIGGSYEQYF
TGTGCCATCAGGGCGTCAATCGGAGGGAGCTACGAGCAGTACTTC
>TRBV19|.|TRBJ1-2|.
CASRFSRPRDGRSANYGYTF
TGTGCCAGTAGGTTTTCCCGCCCTAGGGACGGGAGAAGCGCTAACTATGGCTACACCTTC
>TRBV7-3|.|TRBJ2-1|TRBD2
CASSPHGLGSSYNEQFF
TGTGCCAGCAGCCCTCACGGACTAGGAAGCTCCTACAATGAGCAGTTCTTC
>TRBV4-1|.|TRBJ2-1|TRBD2
CASSQDTGGTSGRLGRGNEQFF
TGCGCCAGCAGCCAAGATACCGGCGGGACTAGCGGGAGATTGGGACGTGGGAATGAGCAGTTCTTC
>TRBV19|.|TRBJ1-5|.
CASSMLSGQSNQPQHF
TGTGCCAGTAGTATGCTATCAGGACAGTCAAATCAGCCCCAGCATTTT
>TRBV27|.|TRBJ1-2|.
CASSPRAGGGYGYTF
TGTGCCAGCAGTCCGCGGGCGGGGGGCGGCTATGGCTACACCTTC
>TRBV29-1|once|TRBJ2-3|TRBD1
CSVRTGGLGDTQYF
TGCAGCGTTCGAACAGGGGGCTTGGGAGATACGCAGTATTTT
>TRBV6-1|.|TRBJ1-4|.
CASSGGDATNEKLFF
TGTGCCAGCAGTGGGGGGGATGCAACTAATGAAAAACTGTTTTTT
>TRBV9|.|TRBJ1-3|TRBD1
CASSVALHTGAGNTIYF
TGTGCCAGCAGCGTAGCCCTACACACAGGGGCTGGAAACACCATATATTTT
>TRBV28|.|TRBJ1-1|.
CASRDSSDTEAFF
TGTGCCAGCAGGGACAGTTCCGACACTGAAGCTTTCTTT